The T cell receptor (beta chain) described here comes from a study of blood T cell repertoires in COVID-19. Study-wide background: COVID-19 samples, acute and convalescent, were from the United States, Italy and Spain. T cells, B-cell-depleted T cells, or PBMCs supplied cDNA or gDNA.

Per the authors' pipeline: From reference gene primer amplification, estimates of nucleated cell counts were derived. Profiling relied on immunoSEQ multiplex PCR, and the TCRdb table lists in-frame clones only, not all of them. That table is the source of V, J and clone size, and D and trimming were worked out from the DNA. The repertoire consists of some 70,000 clones, with 65% to 90% occurring once and the leading ten covering around 2.9%. Looked up from germline, CDR1 is MNHEY and CDR2 is SVGAGI. The CDR3 length is 14 residues. V lost 4 bases and J lost 6; bases outside the gene matches: 3. Sequenced: peripheral blood. This chain joins TRBV6-5 and TRBJ2-2, with 9 bases identical to TRBD1. The sequence came from an elderly man with acute or convalescent COVID-19. The CDR3 protein is CASSWDRVSGELFF. The CDR3 DNA reads TGTGCCAGCAGTTGGGACAGGGTGTCCGGGGAGCTGTTTTTT.